These 20 T cell receptor beta chains were sequenced from one sample in a study of Graves' ophthalmopathy and Graves' hyperthyroidism. The authors amplified TCR beta CDR3 regions from RNA transcripts. After a first-round RT-PCR with HTBI primers, a second-round multiplex PCR was run. TCRdb itself ran the multiplex PCR reads through MiXCR, one entry per CDR3 protein. The sample contains about 210,000 distinct CDR3 sequences, 29% of which appear only once. The sample was peripheral blood. The receptors shown here come from a man aged 50-59 years with Graves' ophthalmopathy.

There are many counts of this clonotype. The gene calls are TRBV11-2 and TRBJ2-7, with D unclear. Trimming took off 5 bases at V and 6 bases at J, with 11 bases between the two ends. CDR3 size: 12 residues. CDR1 and CDR2 (germline): SGHAT, FQNNGV. The CDR3, as DNA: TGTGCCAGCAGCCGGCCCTGGGCCGAGCAGTACTTC. Translated: CASSRPWAEQYF.

The gene calls are TRBV6-5 and TRBJ2-7; 9 bases line up with TRBD1. Germline CDR1 is MNHEY and CDR2 is SVGAGI. With 4 bases clipped from V and 2 bases from J, the junction kept 12 bases outside the gene matches. CDR3 length equals 17 residues. CDR3 in amino acids: CASSSYSLTGGAYEQYF. The CDR3 nucleotides read TGTGCCAGCAGTTCCTACTCCTTGACAGGGGGAGCCTACGAGCAGTACTTC.

This clonotype came up many times. V and J are TRBV29-1 and TRBJ2-5; possible D gene TRBD2, 7 bases. Trimming took off 3 bases at V and 0 bases at J, with 14 bases between the two ends. CDR3 length: 15 residues. Germline-derived CDR1 and CDR2 are SQVTM and ANQGSEA. CDR3 sequence reads: CSVEGRGGHQETQYF. The CDR3 DNA reads TGCAGCGTTGAGGGACGCGGGGGCCACCAAGAGACCCAGTACTTC.

This clonotype has ten or more counts. The genes are TRBV7-9 and TRBJ1-1; D unclear. This CDR3 has 13 residues. Germline CDR1 SEHNR, CDR2 FQNEAQ (reference sequence). The germline V and J ends were trimmed by 1 base and 0 bases, with 3 bases remaining between them. This CDR3 is CASSLVVNTEAFF. Written as DNA, the CDR3 is TGTGCCAGCAGCTTAGTTGTGAACACTGAAGCTTTCTTT.

The chain links TRBV6-5 to TRBJ1-3; D ambiguous. V was clipped by 5 bases and J by 1 base, with 9 bases between them. CDR1 and CDR2 (germline): MNHEY, SVGAGI. The CDR3 is 14 amino acids. Here the CDR3 DNA reads TGTGCCAGCAGTCACGGGGATTCTGGAAACACCATATATTTT. Protein sequence: CASSHGDSGNTIYF.

This sequence joins TRBV28 and TRBJ2-5; TRBD2 aligns across 11 bases. This CDR3 has 15 amino acids. Trimming cost V 5 bases and J 3 bases; bases outside gene matches: 5. CDR1 and CDR2 from the germline V gene are MDHEN and SYDVKM. As DNA, the CDR3 is TGTGCCAGCAGTGGTGGGACTAGCGGAGAAGAGACCCAGTACTTC. Translation gives CASSGGTSGEETQYF.

In nucleotides, the CDR3 is TGTGCCAGTAGTACGGGGGGACAGGGTTTCAGAAAGACCCAGTACTTC. Its translation is CASSTGGQGFRKTQYF. The chain joins TRBV19 to TRBJ2-5; 9 nucleotides agree with TRBD1. CDR3 length: 16 residues. V lost 4 bases and J lost 6; bases outside the gene matches: 12. CDR1 is LNHDA, CDR2 SQIVND, per germline (reference sequence).

This clonotype has ten or more counts. J is TRBJ2-7 and V is TRBV5-1, with a weak D call TRBD1 (6 bases). The germline V and J ends were trimmed by 0 bases and 0 bases, with 7 bases remaining between them. Germline CDR1 and CDR2: SGHRS and YFSETQ. This CDR3 has 14 amino acids. The CDR3: CASSLGTDSYEQYF. The CDR3 nucleotides are TGCGCCAGCAGCTTGGGGACAGACTCCTACGAGCAGTACTTC.

This clonotype showed up many times. The chain links TRBV30 to TRBJ1-6; 7 nucleotides line up with TRBD1. The V gene end was trimmed by 0 bases and the J gene end by 5 bases; junction bases not matched to a gene: 4. CDR1 and CDR2 (germline): GTSNPN, SVGIG (reference sequence). The CDR3 totals 15 residues. Here the CDR3 DNA reads TGTGCCTGGAGTGTCAGGGGGGGGAATAATTCACCCCTCCACTTT. Translation: CAWSVRGGNNSPLHF. Full variable domain (rest looked up from reference TRBV30 and TRBJ1-6): SQTIHQWPATLVQPVGSPLSLECTVEGTSNPNLYWYRQAAGRGLQLLFYSVGIGQISSEVPQNLSASRPQDRQFILSSKKLLLSDSGFYLCAWSVRGGNNSPLHFGNGTRLTVT.

This clonotype was counted ten times or more. V is TRBV2 and J is TRBJ2-7; 9 nucleotides match TRBD1. V was pared by 8 bases and J by 3 bases, with 11 bases of the junction left unmatched. CDR3 length: 15 residues. From germline, CDR1 is SNHLY and CDR2 FYNNEI. CDR3: CASLEGQGSYYEQYF. The CDR3 region has the DNA TGTGCCAGCTTGGAGGGACAGGGCTCCTACTACGAGCAGTACTTC.

This chain uses TRBV6-2 or TRBV6-3 with TRBJ1-2, with D possibly matching TRBD1 (6 bases). The V gene lost 5 bases and the J gene lost 4 bases, with 14 bases spanning the gap. This CDR3 has 14 amino acids. Germline values: CDR1 MNHEY, CDR2 SVGEGT. CDR3 sequence reads: CASSLRQESYGYTF. As DNA, the CDR3 is TGTGCCAGCAGTCTTCGACAGGAAAGCTATGGCTACACCTTC.

V and J are TRBV6-2 or TRBV6-3 and TRBJ1-1; 8 bases agree with TRBD1. The trim removed 2 bases at V and 11 bases at J, leaving 22 bases unmatched. Germline loops: CDR1 MNHEY, CDR2 SVGEGT. The CDR3 is made up of 18 amino acids. The CDR3: CASSYVLSAGTGPVKAFF. CDR3 nucleotide sequence: TGTGCCAGCAGTTACGTATTATCCGCCGGGACAGGACCCGTCAAGGCTTTCTTT.

This clonotype was detected many times. The chain combines TRBV12-3 or TRBV12-4 with TRBJ2-7, with no clear D. The CDR3 extends over 13 amino acids. V was pared by 1 base and J by 3 bases, with 7 bases between. This CDR3 is CASSLGSRYEQYF. For the CDR3, the DNA is TGTGCCAGCAGTTTAGGGAGCCGCTACGAGCAGTACTTC.

The chain uses TRBV7-2 and TRBJ1-1; D not resolved. CDR1 is SGHTA and CDR2 is FQGNSA in the germline V gene. Trimming shortened V by 3 bases and J by 11 bases, and 19 bases separated the two germline ends. The CDR3 runs 14 residues. CDR3 amino acids: CASSFLPSTGDAFF. The DNA of the CDR3 is TGTGCCAGCAGCTTTCTTCCCTCGACGGGTGACGCTTTCTTT.

This clonotype was seen ten or more times. The V and J genes are TRBV4-1 and TRBJ2-5; TRBD2 is a possible D gene (6 bases). Trimming left V 0 bases short and J 6 bases short, with 11 bases between. This CDR3 spans 14 amino acids. Looked up from germline, CDR1 is MGHRA and CDR2 is YSYEKL. The CDR3 DNA sequence: TGCGCCAGCAGCCAAGATGCGGGACCTCAGACCCAGTACTTC. Encoded protein: CASSQDAGPQTQYF.

V gene TRBV6-2 or TRBV6-3 combines with J gene TRBJ2-2, with 10 positions matching TRBD1. Trimming at V came to 6 bases and at J to 6 bases, leaving 7 bases not matched to a gene. The length of the CDR3 is 15 residues. Germline loops: CDR1 MNHEY, CDR2 SVGEGT. DNA for the CDR3: TGTGCCAGCAGCGAGACCGGGACAGGGGCCGGGGAGCTGTTTTTT. It is translated as CASSETGTGAGELFF.

This clonotype has ten or more counts. The rearrangement uses TRBV12-3 or TRBV12-4 and TRBJ2-5, with a tentative D call TRBD2 (6 bases). Between the trimmed V and J ends, which lost 7 bases and 7 bases, there was a span of 10 bases. The CDR3 consists of 11 residues. The CDR3 DNA reads TGTGCCAGCAATAGCGGTTCGACCCAGTACTTC. Its translation: CASNSGSTQYF.

The J gene is TRBJ2-7, the V gene TRBV29-1; 8 bases agree with TRBD2. The junction had 8 bases not matched to a gene; V was cut back by 0 bases and J by 4 bases. Germline lookup yields CDR1 SQVTM and CDR2 ANQGSEA. The CDR3 sequence is 15 residues long. The CDR3 bases are TGCAGCGTTGAAGATCGGGGTAGCGGGATTTACGAGCAGTACTTC. Translating it yields CSVEDRGSGIYEQYF.

In its sample, this clonotype was seen many times. Here the CDR3 DNA reads TGTGCCAGTACCACAGACAGGGGTCAGCCCCAGCATTTT. As protein: CASTTDRGQPQHF. The rearrangement uses TRBV19 and TRBJ1-5; TRBD1 aligns across 8 bases. The germline gives CDR1 LNHDA, CDR2 SQIVND (reference sequence). Trimming cost V 7 bases and J 6 bases; bases outside gene matches: 5. The CDR3 is made up of 13 amino acids.

This clonotype was observed at least ten times. CDR3 sequence: CATAGGVKRETQYF. CDR3 bases: TGTGCTACTGCCGGGGGGGTTAAGAGAGAGACCCAGTACTTC. The rearrangement joins TRBV12-3 or TRBV12-4 to TRBJ2-5; the match to TRBD2 covers 8 bases. This CDR3 is 14 amino acids long.